These T cell receptor beta chains were read from a single sample in a study of blood T cell repertoires in COVID-19. Measured with immunoSEQ multiplex PCR; TCRdb has only the in-frame clones, and not every one. The sample consists of about 200,000 clones, 80% to 90% of them appearing once. The sample comprised PBMCs or T cells enriched from blood (not recorded which). These receptors all stem from a woman aged 40 to 50 with acute COVID-19. Each CDR3 is given with its conserved first and last residue. Fields, in order: D gene, V gene, clone size, J gene, CDR3 protein, CDR3 DNA. The D gene is left open where the match is weak. Clone size is shown for a subset of rows, as once, few, many or a class of expanded clone.

D gene: TRBD1; V gene: TRBV5-1; clone size: -; J gene: TRBJ2-7; CDR3 protein: CASSLGAGGRANEQYF; CDR3 DNA: TGCGCCAGCAGCTTGGGGGCAGGGGGCCGGGCGAACGAGCAGTACTTC
D gene: -; V gene: TRBV11-2; clone size: -; J gene: TRBJ1-2; CDR3 protein: CASSLEWPSVRSVNYGYTF; CDR3 DNA: TGTGCCAGCAGCTTAGAGTGGCCCTCCGTGAGGAGCGTTAACTATGGCTACACCTTC
D gene: -; V gene: TRBV11-2; clone size: -; J gene: TRBJ2-7; CDR3 protein: CASSLGPGEQYF; CDR3 DNA: TGTGCCAGCAGCTTAGGCCCGGGCGAGCAGTACTTC
D gene: -; V gene: TRBV6-4; clone size: -; J gene: TRBJ2-3; CDR3 protein: CASSVEGLLGQYF; CDR3 DNA: TGTGCCAGCAGTGTTGAGGGACTCCTCGGGCAGTATTTT
D gene: TRBD1; V gene: TRBV30; clone size: -; J gene: TRBJ1-5; CDR3 protein: CAWRLTGIGQPQHF; CDR3 DNA: TGTGCCTGGAGGCTGACAGGGATCGGGCAGCCCCAGCATTTT
D gene: TRBD2; V gene: TRBV7-9; clone size: -; J gene: TRBJ2-3; CDR3 protein: CASSQRETADTQYF; CDR3 DNA: TGTGCCAGCAGCCAGCGGGAGACAGCAGATACGCAGTATTTT
D gene: TRBD2; V gene: TRBV7-3; clone size: -; J gene: TRBJ2-1; CDR3 protein: CASSLLGGSSYNEQFF; CDR3 DNA: TGTGCCAGCAGCCTCCTCGGCGGGAGCTCCTACAATGAGCAGTTCTTC
D gene: -; V gene: TRBV19; clone size: -; J gene: TRBJ1-1; CDR3 protein: CASSLRNTEAFF; CDR3 DNA: TGTGCCAGTAGCCTCCGTAACACTGAAGCTTTCTTT
D gene: -; V gene: TRBV13; clone size: once; J gene: TRBJ2-5; CDR3 protein: CASSSMGWGGEETQYF; CDR3 DNA: TGTGCCAGCAGCTCGATGGGTTGGGGAGGCGAGGAGACCCAGTACTTC
D gene: TRBD2; V gene: TRBV5-1; clone size: -; J gene: TRBJ2-5; CDR3 protein: CASSHPGLAGETQYF; CDR3 DNA: TGCGCCAGCAGCCACCCGGGACTAGCGGGGGAGACCCAGTACTTC
D gene: TRBD2; V gene: TRBV27; clone size: -; J gene: TRBJ2-1; CDR3 protein: CASRLAGQGSGYYNEQFF; CDR3 DNA: TGTGCCAGCAGGCTAGCGGGACAAGGCTCGGGCTACTACAATGAGCAGTTCTTC
D gene: -; V gene: TRBV5-4; clone size: -; J gene: TRBJ2-5; CDR3 protein: CASSRPGRQETQYF; CDR3 DNA: TGTGCCAGCAGCCGCCCGGGGAGGCAAGAGACCCAGTACTTC
D gene: -; V gene: TRBV15; clone size: -; J gene: TRBJ1-5; CDR3 protein: CATSGYMWQGTNQPQHF; CDR3 DNA: TGTGCCACCAGCGGATACATGTGGCAGGGTACCAATCAGCCCCAGCATTTT
D gene: TRBD1; V gene: TRBV28; clone size: -; J gene: TRBJ1-1; CDR3 protein: CASSQDRGLGTEAFF; CDR3 DNA: TGTGCCAGCAGTCAAGACAGGGGGCTAGGCACTGAAGCTTTCTTT
D gene: -; V gene: TRBV11-3; clone size: -; J gene: TRBJ2-1; CDR3 protein: CASSLVGGRIYNEQFF; CDR3 DNA: TGTGCCAGCAGCTTAGTGGGGGGGCGGATATACAATGAGCAGTTCTTC
D gene: TRBD2; V gene: TRBV7-9; clone size: few; J gene: TRBJ2-2; CDR3 protein: CASRLTSGRNTGELFF; CDR3 DNA: TGTGCCAGCAGACTGACTAGCGGGAGGAACACCGGGGAGCTGTTTTTT
D gene: -; V gene: TRBV18; clone size: once; J gene: TRBJ2-3; CDR3 protein: CASSDINTQYF; CDR3 DNA: TGTGCCAGCTCAGACATAAATACGCAGTATTTT
D gene: TRBD2; V gene: TRBV7-9; clone size: -; J gene: TRBJ2-2; CDR3 protein: CASSSELPSGRAGELFF; CDR3 DNA: TGTGCCAGCAGCTCAGAACTCCCTAGCGGGAGGGCCGGGGAGCTGTTTTTT
D gene: -; V gene: TRBV24-1; clone size: -; J gene: TRBJ1-1; CDR3 protein: CATSDSRAVNTEAFF; CDR3 DNA: TGTGCCACCAGTGACTCCAGGGCGGTGAACACTGAAGCTTTCTTT
D gene: TRBD1; V gene: TRBV10-3; clone size: -; J gene: TRBJ2-2; CDR3 protein: CAISDAGDRGTGELFF; CDR3 DNA: TGTGCCATCAGTGATGCTGGGGACAGGGGCACCGGGGAGCTGTTTTTT
D gene: -; V gene: TRBV28; clone size: -; J gene: TRBJ2-3; CDR3 protein: CASSFTSYRRTDTQYF; CDR3 DNA: TGTGCCAGCAGTTTCACTAGCTATCGACGCACAGATACGCAGTATTTT
D gene: TRBD1; V gene: TRBV7-2; clone size: -; J gene: TRBJ2-1; CDR3 protein: CASSFDRVNEQFF; CDR3 DNA: TGTGCCAGCAGCTTTGACAGGGTGAATGAGCAGTTCTTC
D gene: TRBD2; V gene: TRBV7-9; clone size: -; J gene: TRBJ2-1; CDR3 protein: CASSRTSGFRDEQFF; CDR3 DNA: TGTGCCAGCAGTCGTACTAGCGGGTTTCGGGATGAGCAGTTCTTC
D gene: TRBD1; V gene: TRBV30; clone size: -; J gene: TRBJ2-7; CDR3 protein: CAWRRPGTGGPYEQYF; CDR3 DNA: TGTGCCTGGAGACGCCCTGGGACAGGGGGCCCCTACGAGCAGTACTTC
D gene: TRBD1; V gene: TRBV2; clone size: -; J gene: TRBJ1-4; CDR3 protein: CASRETGTGHEKLFF; CDR3 DNA: TGTGCCAGCAGGGAAACCGGGACAGGCCATGAAAAACTGTTTTTT
D gene: TRBD1; V gene: TRBV18; clone size: -; J gene: TRBJ1-6; CDR3 protein: CASSPPRTGQGRSPLHF; CDR3 DNA: TGTGCCAGCTCACCCCCTAGAACGGGACAGGGTCGTTCACCCCTCCACTTT
D gene: -; V gene: TRBV6-1; clone size: -; J gene: TRBJ1-3; CDR3 protein: CASSEGGRLSGNTIYF; CDR3 DNA: TGTGCCAGCAGTGAAGGTGGCCGACTCTCTGGAAACACCATATATTTT
D gene: -; V gene: TRBV7-9; clone size: once; J gene: TRBJ1-2; CDR3 protein: CASSSIGGSGYTF; CDR3 DNA: TGTGCCAGCAGCTCAATTGGGGGGAGCGGCTACACCTTC
D gene: -; V gene: TRBV7-2; clone size: -; J gene: TRBJ1-1; CDR3 protein: CASSLARGYAEAFF; CDR3 DNA: TGTGCCAGCAGCTTAGCGCGGGGGTATGCTGAAGCTTTCTTT
D gene: -; V gene: TRBV28; clone size: -; J gene: TRBJ1-5; CDR3 protein: CASRQGMGQPQHF; CDR3 DNA: TGTGCCAGCAGACAGGGTATGGGTCAGCCCCAGCATTTT
D gene: TRBD1; V gene: TRBV27; clone size: -; J gene: TRBJ1-5; CDR3 protein: CASSLSGTGYNQPQHF; CDR3 DNA: TGTGCCAGCAGTTTATCCGGGACAGGGTACAATCAGCCCCAGCATTTT
D gene: -; V gene: TRBV19; clone size: -; J gene: TRBJ2-2; CDR3 protein: CASSLRLVGTGELFF; CDR3 DNA: TGTGCCAGTAGTCTTCGACTAGTCGGGACCGGGGAGCTGTTTTTT
D gene: -; V gene: TRBV4-1; clone size: -; J gene: TRBJ2-2; CDR3 protein: CASSQVGGGPARTGELFF; CDR3 DNA: TGCGCCAGCAGCCAAGTCGGAGGAGGGCCCGCGAGGACCGGGGAGCTGTTTTTT
D gene: TRBD2; V gene: TRBV30; clone size: -; J gene: TRBJ2-1; CDR3 protein: CAWSGRTSGRLYNEQFF; CDR3 DNA: TGTGCCTGGAGTGGGAGGACTAGCGGGAGGCTCTACAATGAGCAGTTCTTC
D gene: TRBD1; V gene: TRBV11-2; clone size: -; J gene: TRBJ1-1; CDR3 protein: CASSQQVQGVEAFF; CDR3 DNA: TGTGCCAGCAGCCAGCAGGTCCAGGGGGTTGAAGCTTTCTTT
D gene: -; V gene: TRBV19; clone size: -; J gene: TRBJ1-2; CDR3 protein: CASFNYGYTF; CDR3 DNA: TGTGCCAGCTTCAACTATGGCTACACCTTC